This paragraph covers one T cell receptor (beta chain) sequence. Its specificity is unknown. This record belongs to a study of shared clonotypes between healthy human individuals. CD4+ cells were split into CD45RA+ naive and CD45RA-negative memory subsets. V was clipped by 5 bases and J by 6 bases; unmatched bases: 9. CDR1 is SGHTA, CDR2 FQGNSA, per germline. CDR3 length: 15 amino acids. Sorted subsets were amplified in replicate PCRs using around 220 ng DNA, 30,000 to 35,000 T cell genomes. The protocol was immunoSEQ multiplex PCR, while the TCRdb copy is restricted to in-frame clones and leaves out a portion. The data show some 1 million clones, with about 80% seen just once and about 1.4% held by the top ten. Whole-study results and caveats: Larger richness was generally estimated for naive than memory subsets.

The source of this sequence is a man aged 18 to 29 in good health. Sequencing was performed on memory CD4+ T cells sorted from blood. Indicated subset: CD45RA-negative fraction. The V gene is TRBV7-2, the J gene TRBJ2-2; TRBD1 matches 7 bases. The CDR3 protein is CASSPNRGGAGELFF. In DNA form, the CDR3 reads TGTGCCAGCAGCCCCAACAGGGGCGGAGCCGGGGAGCTGTTTTTT.